Reported below is one TCR beta chain. The germline gives CDR1 MNHEY, CDR2 SMNVEV (reference sequence). This CDR3 comprises 15 residues. The trim removed 6 bases at V and 4 bases at J, leaving 10 bases unmatched. The record originates from a study of human T cells and chemical hapten exposure. About the research overall: Small differences in pooled library volume mainly drove the variation in TCR yields per sample.

Time point meaning: healthy volunteer bleed at 6 weeks. The authors extracted total RNA from unfractionated whole blood. The study's library attached unique molecular identifiers to single cDNA molecules. MiXCR, run by TCRdb on the RACE reads, gives a single entry per CDR3 protein. Among 50,000 to 70,000 distinct CDR3 sequences listed, about 6.5% were seen once. Sequences were obtained from whole blood. The chain recombines TRBV27 with TRBJ2-3; TRBD1 matches 7 bases. The sequence was collected from a female donor in good health. Some clones in this sample may be carry-over from other donors' samples. CDR3 sequence reads: CASRSTGLGADTQYF. CDR3 bases: TGTGCCAGCAGGTCGACAGGGTTGGGTGCAGATACGCAGTATTTT.